The next 30 T cell receptor beta chains were all read from a single sample in a study of T-cell memory formation after mild COVID-19. TCRdb reanalysed the 5' RACE reads using MiXCR and keeps one entry per CDR3 protein. Of 450,000 to 700,000 distinct CDR3 sequences listed, under 20% were seen once; the top ten hold about 12%. The sample taken for sequencing was PBMCs or a T cell subset sorted from them (not recorded which). The receptor source for this set is an adult woman who had mild COVID-19 (a few samples of this study predate the infection). Cell type and time point are not known.

This clonotype was picked up a small number of times. This chain links TRBV20-1 with TRBJ2-7; the D is unclear. The CDR3 sequence is 14 residues long. Germline CDR1 is DFQATT and CDR2 is SNEGSKA (reference sequence). The V and J ends lost 3 bases and 0 bases respectively, with 12 bases between them. The CDR3 is CSASPGWTSYEQYF. The CDR3 region has the DNA TGCAGTGCTAGCCCCGGGTGGACCTCCTACGAGCAGTACTTC.

This chain uses TRBV5-1 with TRBJ2-5; no definite D call. This CDR3 has 14 amino acids. Germline V gene sequence: CDR1 SGHRS, CDR2 YFSETQ. Trimming left V 2 bases short and J 4 bases short, with 12 bases between. The CDR3: CASSFYAEAETQYF. The CDR3 nucleotides are TGCGCCAGCAGCTTCTACGCTGAGGCAGAGACCCAGTACTTC.

The V and J genes are TRBV5-6 and TRBJ1-2, with D possibly matching TRBD1 (5 bases). CDR3 length: 14 residues. Germline assignment: CDR1 SGHDT and CDR2 YYEEEE. V gave up 0 bases and J gave up 7 bases, with 13 bases separating them. The CDR3 spells CASSLAVSGFGYTF. As DNA, the CDR3 is TGTGCCAGCAGCTTGGCAGTCTCAGGGTTTGGCTACACCTTC.

This clonotype turned up a few times. The chain recombines TRBV6-1 with TRBJ2-5, with 9 bases aligning to TRBD1. Trimming removed 5 bases from V and 6 bases from J; junction bases left unmatched: 4. CDR1 is MNHNS and CDR2 is SASEGT in the germline V gene. This CDR3 is 13 amino acids long. CDR3 sequence reads: CASSNRGRKTQYF. The CDR3 DNA follows: TGTGCCAGCAGTAACAGGGGGCGAAAGACCCAGTACTTC.

This clonotype was seen more than once but under ten times. The chain combines TRBV7-2 with TRBJ2-7; 7 nucleotides agree with TRBD2. The CDR3 is 15 residues long. Trimming removed 5 bases from V and 0 bases from J; junction bases left unmatched: 7. The germline V gene encodes CDR1 SGHTA and CDR2 FQGNSA. CDR3 protein: CASSPSGDPSYEQYF. The CDR3 DNA follows: TGTGCCAGCAGCCCTAGCGGAGACCCCTCCTACGAGCAGTACTTC.

This clonotype was seen more than once but under ten times. The rearrangement links TRBV3-1 to TRBJ1-2; 8 positions agree with TRBD1. In germline, CDR1 is LGHDT, CDR2 YNNKEL (reference sequence). The CDR3 spans 15 residues. V was pared by 3 bases and J by 8 bases, with 11 bases of the junction left unmatched. The CDR3 loop reads CASSQGGQGTKGYTF. The CDR3 region has the DNA TGTGCCAGCAGCCAGGGAGGACAGGGAACGAAGGGCTACACCTTC.

This clonotype was observed a few times. V and J are TRBV4-2 and TRBJ2-5; D is unclear. CDR3 length: 16 amino acids. The germline V gene encodes CDR1 LGHNA and CDR2 YNFKEQ. V was pared by 1 base and J by 4 bases, with 16 bases between. In nucleotides, the CDR3 is TGTGCCAGCAGCCAAGTTGGGGATAGGCCAGGAGAGACCCAGTACTTC. Translating gives CASSQVGDRPGETQYF.

This clonotype was seen a handful of times. The chain is built from TRBV24-1 and TRBJ1-2, with TRBD1 matching 7 bases. Losses at the gene ends were 5 bases for V and 7 bases for J; bases not matched to a gene: 9. Germline V lookup: CDR1 KGHDR, CDR2 SFDVKD. The CDR3 consists of 14 residues. CDR3 DNA: TGTGCCACCAGTGGAACAGGGGTCCGCTTTGGCTACACCTTC. It encodes CATSGTGVRFGYTF.

This sequence joins TRBV6-2 or TRBV6-3 and TRBJ2-7, with 10 positions matching TRBD1. J was trimmed by 2 bases and V by 6 bases; bases with no gene match: 10. The germline gives CDR1 MNHEY, CDR2 SVGEGT. This CDR3 is built from 16 residues. The CDR3: CASSHVGQGRTYEQYF. The DNA of the CDR3 is TGTGCCAGCAGCCACGTGGGACAGGGGAGGACCTACGAGCAGTACTTC.

The chain is built from TRBV5-1 and TRBJ2-1; D is unresolved. The CDR3 has 16 amino acids. V lost 4 bases and J lost 0, with 14 bases in between. Germline loops: CDR1 SGHRS, CDR2 YFSETQ. CDR3: CASSVTRTSSYNEQFF. The DNA for the CDR3 is TGCGCCAGCAGCGTGACAAGGACGAGCTCCTACAATGAGCAGTTCTTC.

This clonotype has at least ten counts. The rearrangement uses TRBV7-2 and TRBJ2-7; D not certain. Per the germline V gene, CDR1 is SGHTA and CDR2 is FQGNSA. The CDR3 is 13 amino acids. V was shortened by 1 base and J by 4 bases, with 8 bases between the two germline ends. CDR3: CASSLGSVYEQYF. The CDR3 nucleotides read TGTGCCAGCAGCTTAGGATCGGTTTACGAGCAGTACTTC. Full variable domain (outside the CDR3, taken from reference TRBV7-2 and TRBJ2-7): GAGVSQSPSNKVTEKGKDVELRCDPISGHTALYWYRQSLGQGLEFLIYFQGNSAPDKSGLPSDRFSAERTGGSVSTLTIQRTQQEDSAVYLCASSLGSVYEQYFGPGTRLTVT.

The genes are TRBV7-3 and TRBJ1-1; perhaps TRBD1 as D (5 bases). The CDR3 covers 15 residues. V was shortened by 0 bases and J by 4 bases, with 12 bases between the two germline ends. Germline V gene sequence: CDR1 SGHTA, CDR2 FQGTGA. The CDR3 protein is CASSLTAGQSTEAFF. The DNA for the CDR3 is TGTGCCAGCAGCTTAACGGCAGGGCAGTCCACTGAAGCTTTCTTT. Drawing the rest from reference TRBV7-3 and TRBJ1-1, the complete variable domain is GAGVSQTPSNKVTEKGKYVELRCDPISGHTALYWYRQSLGQGPEFLIYFQGTGAADDSGLPNDRFFAVRPEGSVSTLKIQRTERGDSAVYLCASSLTAGQSTEAFFGQGTRLTVV.

The CDR3 bases are TGTGCCAGCAGTTACTCGAAGACCGGGACAGGGGGAGAAAAACTGTTTTTT. It codes for CASSYSKTGTGGEKLFF. The chain combines TRBV6-5 with TRBJ1-4, with 11 bases fitting TRBD1. The length of the CDR3 is 17 residues. Germline CDR1 and CDR2: MNHEY and SVGAGI. V lost 0 bases, J lost 8 bases, and 8 bases stayed unmatched.

J is TRBJ2-3 and V is TRBV12-3 or TRBV12-4; 7 bases agree with TRBD1. After removal of 7 bases from V and 7 bases from J, the junction contained 20 bases not matched to a gene. The CDR3 contains 17 residues. CDR3 nucleotides: TGTGCCAGCACCATATATCTTCGGACAGGACGACAAAATACGCAGTATTTT. It is translated as CASTIYLRTGRQNTQYF.

This clonotype was found a few times. The V call is TRBV11-3, the J call TRBJ2-3; 13 bases map to TRBD2. Trimming at V came to 5 bases and at J to 4 bases, leaving 18 bases not matched to a gene. Per the germline V gene, CDR1 is SGHNT and CDR2 is YENEEA. This CDR3 comprises 20 residues. The CDR3 region has the DNA TGTGCCAGCAGCGTAATACCTCCGGGACTAGCGGGGAGTCGGGCAGATACGCAGTATTTT. It codes for CASSVIPPGLAGSRADTQYF.

This clonotype was detected only a few times. This chain uses TRBV7-3 with TRBJ2-2; no clear D gene. CDR1 is SGHTA and CDR2 is FQGTGA in the germline V gene. The CDR3 extends over 13 amino acids. V gave up 3 bases and J gave up 4 bases, with 6 bases separating them. DNA for the CDR3: TGTGCCAGCAGCTTTGGCTTCACCGGGGAGCTGTTTTTT. It codes for CASSFGFTGELFF.

The rearrangement uses TRBV6-5 and TRBJ1-1; D unclear. The V end lost 2 bases, the J end lost 0 bases, and 7 bases lay between the germline ends. The CDR3 has 14 amino acids. Germline V CDR1 and CDR2: MNHEY, SVGAGI. CDR3 protein: CASSYGLMNTEAFF. DNA for the CDR3: TGTGCCAGCAGTTACGGTCTCATGAACACTGAAGCTTTCTTT.

This clonotype has just one count. The chain employs TRBV2 and TRBJ2-2; 7 bases match TRBD1. The V gene end was trimmed by 7 bases and the J gene end by 0 bases; junction bases not matched to a gene: 5. The CDR3 sequence is 15 residues long. From germline, CDR1 is SNHLY and CDR2 FYNNEI. The CDR3 spells CASNSQGANTGELFF. CDR3 in DNA: TGTGCCAGCAATAGTCAGGGGGCGAACACCGGGGAGCTGTTTTTT.

This chain connects TRBV29-1 to TRBJ1-4; 7 bases map to TRBD1. CDR3 size: 11 residues. CDR1 SQVTM and CDR2 ANQGSEA come from the germline V gene. Trimming took 5 bases from V and 7 from J; bases not matched to a gene: 1. The CDR3 DNA sequence: TGCAGCGTTCGGACAGGTGAAAAACTGTTTTTT. Encoded protein: CSVRTGEKLFF.

This clonotype was counted between two and nine times. The chain employs TRBV7-2 and TRBJ2-7; D is perhaps TRBD2 (5 bases). V was cut by 2 bases and J by 7 bases, with 12 bases left in between. CDR1 is SGHTA, CDR2 FQGNSA, per germline. The CDR3 runs to 13 residues. CDR3 sequence (DNA): TGTGCCAGCAGCTTAACCCCCTCGGGGGAGCAGTACTTC. Protein sequence: CASSLTPSGEQYF.

This clonotype is a singleton in its sample. This rearrangement joins TRBV12-3 or TRBV12-4 to TRBJ2-6, with no clear D. The ends were cut back, 8 bases at V and 3 bases at J, with 2 bases in the middle. The CDR3 is 11 amino acids. This CDR3 reads CASGGANVLTF. Here the CDR3 DNA reads TGTGCCAGCGGTGGGGCCAACGTCCTGACTTTC.

The chain employs TRBV6-5 and TRBJ1-6, with TRBD1 as a possible D gene (5 bases). From germline, CDR1 is MNHEY and CDR2 SVGAGI. This CDR3 has 15 amino acids. Trimming pared 0 bases from V and 5 bases from J, leaving 8 bases between. CDR3 sequence (DNA): TGTGCCAGCAGTTACTCGCCAGGGAATAATTCACCCCTCCACTTT. It encodes CASSYSPGNNSPLHF.

This clonotype was picked up a small number of times. This sequence joins TRBV7-2 and TRBJ1-2; 8 nucleotides align to TRBD1. The CDR3 consists of 16 residues. J lost 6 bases, V lost 4 bases, and 13 bases had no gene match. The germline CDR1 and CDR2 sequences are SGHTA and FQGNSA. The CDR3 is CASSSDRTGRLHGYTF. In DNA form, the CDR3 reads TGTGCCAGCAGCTCGGACCGGACAGGGAGACTTCATGGCTACACCTTC.

The chain has TRBV7-9 and TRBJ2-7, with D perhaps TRBD2 (5 bases). The ends were cut back, 1 base at V and 0 bases at J, with 22 bases in the middle. This CDR3 spans 19 amino acids. Germline values: CDR1 SEHNR, CDR2 FQNEAQ (reference sequence). CDR3 DNA: TGTGCCAGCAGCTTAGACCGCTCCTGGAGGCACGTTCTCTCCTACGAGCAGTACTTC. Protein: CASSLDRSWRHVLSYEQYF.

J is TRBJ1-1 and V is TRBV5-1; no firm D call. This CDR3 region has 15 residues. V lost 0 bases to trimming and J lost 1 base, with 10 bases between them. Looked up from germline, CDR1 is SGHRS and CDR2 is YFSETQ. The CDR3 sequence: CASSLEGPPNTEAFF. CDR3 nucleotides: TGCGCCAGCAGCTTGGAAGGACCTCCGAACACTGAAGCTTTCTTT.

This rearrangement joins TRBV10-3 to TRBJ2-3, with D tentatively TRBD1 (6 bases). With 5 bases removed from V and 5 bases from J, the gap between germline ends came to 14 bases. The CDR3 covers 14 residues. The germline V gene has CDR1 ENHRY and CDR2 SYGVKD. The CDR3 nucleotides read TGTGCCATCAGTACGGGACAACTGCGAGATACGCAGTATTTT. Translating it yields CAISTGQLRDTQYF.

A few counts support this clonotype. The chain uses TRBV29-1 and TRBJ2-1; 10 nucleotides align to TRBD1. Trimming cost V 3 bases and J 4 bases; bases outside gene matches: 12. Germline V gene sequence: CDR1 SQVTM, CDR2 ANQGSEA. The CDR3 totals 17 residues. This CDR3 reads CSVEGQGSGGGYNEQFF. As DNA, the CDR3 is TGCAGCGTTGAGGGACAGGGGTCGGGCGGGGGTTACAATGAGCAGTTCTTC.

This sequence joins TRBV7-2 and TRBJ2-5; D remains ambiguous. The CDR3 runs to 15 residues. V lost 0 bases, J lost 4 bases, and 12 bases lay in between. CDR1 is SGHTA, CDR2 FQGNSA, per germline. The CDR3 region is CASSLAIARGETQYF. The CDR3 nucleotides are TGTGCCAGCAGCTTAGCAATAGCACGAGGAGAGACCCAGTACTTC. Using reference TRBV7-2 and TRBJ2-5 for the parts outside the CDR3, the full variable domain is GAGVSQSPSNKVTEKGKDVELRCDPISGHTALYWYRQSLGQGLEFLIYFQGNSAPDKSGLPSDRFSAERTGGSVSTLTIQRTQQEDSAVYLCASSLAIARGETQYFGPGTRLLVL.

This clonotype was recorded a few times. The V gene is TRBV5-1, the J gene TRBJ1-1; D gene ambiguous. V shed 2 bases and J shed 2 bases, with 7 bases lying between them. Germline-derived CDR1 and CDR2 are SGHRS and YFSETQ. This CDR3 has 13 amino acids. The CDR3 region is CASSFVPNTEAFF. CDR3 DNA sequence: TGCGCCAGCAGCTTTGTCCCAAACACTGAAGCTTTCTTT.

This clonotype was seen a few times. The rearrangement links TRBV27 to TRBJ2-3; 8 bases are a match to TRBD2. V gave up 6 bases and J gave up 3 bases; unmatched junction bases: 5. Germline V gene lookup returns CDR1 MNHEY and CDR2 SMNVEV (reference sequence). This CDR3 comprises 14 residues. CDR3 sequence reads: CASSKRELTDTQYF. CDR3 DNA sequence: TGTGCCAGCAGCAAGCGGGAGCTAACAGATACGCAGTATTTT.